Listed below are T cell receptor beta chains from one sample, sequenced in a study of blood T cell repertoires in COVID-19. Profiling relied on immunoSEQ multiplex PCR, and the TCRdb table lists in-frame clones only, not all of them. The sample includes around 270,000 clones, roughly 90% of them seen just once. Sequenced material: peripheral blood. Receptors originate from a man aged 55 to 70 who had recovered from COVID-19. Both conserved end residues are part of each CDR3. Each record gives: D gene, J gene, CDR3 length, clone size, V gene, CDR3 DNA, CDR3 protein. A D gene is named only where the DNA matches it firmly. Only part of the rows carry a size: once, few, many, or a class if the clone is expanded.

d_gene: NA; j_gene: TRBJ1-3; len: 17; abundance: NA; v_gene: TRBV11-2; CDR3nt: TGTGCCAGCAGCTCGACCATTGCGGGGCGGTTAGGAAACACCATATATTTT; CDR3aa: CASSSTIAGRLGNTIYF
d_gene: TRBD1; j_gene: TRBJ1-2; len: 18; abundance: NA; v_gene: TRBV15; CDR3nt: TGTGCCACCAGCAGAGATCGGGCAGGGGGGCCGTTCGACTATGGCTACACCTTC; CDR3aa: CATSRDRAGGPFDYGYTF
d_gene: TRBD2; j_gene: TRBJ2-7; len: 15; abundance: few; v_gene: TRBV4-2; CDR3nt: TGTGCCAGCAGCCACCGGGGGGGGCCTTCCTACGAGCAGTACTTC; CDR3aa: CASSHRGGPSYEQYF
d_gene: NA; j_gene: TRBJ1-4; len: 18; abundance: NA; v_gene: TRBV7-9; CDR3nt: TGTGCCAGCAGCTTAGCGCTTGAAACAGTTGCAACTAATGAAAAACTGTTTTTT; CDR3aa: CASSLALETVATNEKLFF
d_gene: NA; j_gene: TRBJ2-6; len: 14; abundance: NA; v_gene: TRBV11-3; CDR3nt: TGTGCCAGCGGCCCCAGCTCTGGGGCCAACGTCCTGACTTTC; CDR3aa: CASGPSSGANVLTF
d_gene: TRBD2; j_gene: TRBJ2-1; len: 16; abundance: NA; v_gene: TRBV7-3; CDR3nt: TGTGCCAGCAGCTTAACGCCTACTAGCGGGGGGGATGAGCAGTTCTTC; CDR3aa: CASSLTPTSGGDEQFF
d_gene: NA; j_gene: TRBJ1-1; len: 14; abundance: NA; v_gene: TRBV30; CDR3nt: TGTGCCTGGAGTAACGCCCCGGGGAACACTGAAGCTTTCTTT; CDR3aa: CAWSNAPGNTEAFF
d_gene: TRBD1; j_gene: TRBJ2-7; len: 15; abundance: NA; v_gene: TRBV7-3; CDR3nt: TGTGCCAGCAGCATAGGGACAGGGAGTCCCTACGAGCAGTACTTC; CDR3aa: CASSIGTGSPYEQYF
d_gene: TRBD1; j_gene: TRBJ1-2; len: 15; abundance: NA; v_gene: TRBV6-5; CDR3nt: TGTGCCAGCAGTCCCACCGGGGGACAGGGATTTGGCTACACCTTC; CDR3aa: CASSPTGGQGFGYTF
d_gene: NA; j_gene: TRBJ1-1; len: 14; abundance: NA; v_gene: TRBV30; CDR3nt: TGTGCCTGGAGTGTACGCGGGGTGAACACTGAAGCTTTCTTT; CDR3aa: CAWSVRGVNTEAFF
d_gene: TRBD2; j_gene: TRBJ2-7; len: 13; abundance: once; v_gene: TRBV15; CDR3nt: TGTGCCACCAACCGCGGGGGCTCCTACGAGCAGTACTTC; CDR3aa: CATNRGGSYEQYF
d_gene: TRBD1; j_gene: TRBJ2-1; len: 16; abundance: NA; v_gene: TRBV19; CDR3nt: TGTGCCAGTAGGATTCAAGGGACAGGGGTTGACAATGAGCAGTTCTTC; CDR3aa: CASRIQGTGVDNEQFF
d_gene: NA; j_gene: TRBJ1-2; len: 12; abundance: NA; v_gene: TRBV5-5; CDR3nt: TGTGCCAGCAGCTTACATATGGAGGGCTACACCTTC; CDR3aa: CASSLHMEGYTF
d_gene: TRBD2; j_gene: TRBJ2-2; len: 16; abundance: NA; v_gene: TRBV5-8; CDR3nt: TGTGCCAGCAGCCGCACTAGCGGGGGGATTACCGGGGAGCTGTTTTTT; CDR3aa: CASSRTSGGITGELFF
d_gene: TRBD1; j_gene: TRBJ1-2; len: 13; abundance: NA; v_gene: TRBV7-9; CDR3nt: TGTGCCAGCAGCCTAGGGACAGCGAATATCGGTACCTTC; CDR3aa: CASSLGTANIGTF
d_gene: TRBD1; j_gene: TRBJ1-5; len: 16; abundance: NA; v_gene: TRBV6-1; CDR3nt: TGTGCCAGCAGTGAAGCGATGGGACAGACTAATCAGCCCCAGCATTTT; CDR3aa: CASSEAMGQTNQPQHF
d_gene: TRBD2; j_gene: TRBJ2-5; len: 14; abundance: few; v_gene: TRBV4-1; CDR3nt: TGCGCCAGGTCTCGGGGGGGCCAGGGTGAGACCCAGTACTTC; CDR3aa: CARSRGGQGETQYF
d_gene: TRBD1; j_gene: TRBJ2-7; len: 14; abundance: few; v_gene: TRBV5-1; CDR3nt: TGCGCCAGCAGCCGGGACAGTTTTTCCTACGAGCAGTACTTC; CDR3aa: CASSRDSFSYEQYF
d_gene: NA; j_gene: TRBJ2-1; len: 13; abundance: NA; v_gene: TRBV3-1/TRBV3-2; CDR3nt: TGTGCCAGCAGCCTCGGGGGTGGCAATGAGCAGTTCTTC; CDR3aa: CASSLGGGNEQFF
d_gene: NA; j_gene: TRBJ2-7; len: 14; abundance: few; v_gene: TRBV4-2; CDR3nt: TGTGCCAGCAGCCAGGAGGGGTACGACTACGAGCAGTACTTC; CDR3aa: CASSQEGYDYEQYF
d_gene: TRBD1; j_gene: TRBJ2-1; len: 15; abundance: NA; v_gene: TRBV6-2/TRBV6-3; CDR3nt: TGTGCCAGCAGTCATGACAGGGGGCTCAACAATGAGCAGTTCTTC; CDR3aa: CASSHDRGLNNEQFF
d_gene: NA; j_gene: TRBJ1-6; len: 16; abundance: NA; v_gene: TRBV5-1; CDR3nt: TGCGCCAGCAGCCTTGCCGGGTCGCCGTATAATTCACCCCTCCACTTT; CDR3aa: CASSLAGSPYNSPLHF
d_gene: TRBD2; j_gene: TRBJ2-1; len: 15; abundance: NA; v_gene: TRBV11-1; CDR3nt: TGTGCCAGCAGCCCCACTAGCGGGGGGGCAATAGAGCAGTTCTTC; CDR3aa: CASSPTSGGAIEQFF